This T cell receptor (beta chain) was identified during a study of blood T cell repertoires in COVID-19. Study-level information: There were acute and convalescent COVID-19 samples, and they came from the United States, Italy and Spain. Sample material is recorded as cDNA or gDNA derived from T cells, B-cell-depleted T cells, or PBMCs.

CDR3 length: 15 amino acids. Trimming cost V 1 base and J 3 bases; bases outside gene matches: 4. CDR1 is MDHEN, CDR2 SYDVKM, per germline. Clones were sequenced by immunoSEQ multiplex PCR, and TCRdb holds only the in-frame ones, with some missing. The sample consists of 150,000 to 200,000 clones, roughly 76% of them appearing once. The sample was peripheral blood. This chain links TRBV28 with TRBJ2-3; 7 nucleotides match TRBD1. The TCR sequence derives from a woman between 50 and 59 years old with active or convalescent COVID-19. The CDR3 DNA sequence: TGTGCCAGCAGTTTATACAGGGGTGGGACAGATACGCAGTATTTT. Translation gives CASSLYRGGTDTQYF.